The T cell receptor beta chain under discussion was sequenced for a study of cytomegalovirus exposure and HLA in healthy donors (dated by TCRdb to 2017 to 2019). Background on the whole study: In an earlier analysis of some 550 of the donors, 276 Gb of sequence data and 100 million or so unique TCR beta sequences from approximately 180 million T cells were reported. An earlier analysis of nearly 600 of the donors applied high-throughput TCR beta sequencing to assess whether each TCR beta V gene segment acted as functional or pseudogenic. To study patterns of TCR occurrence, a later analysis re-analyzed previously published TCR beta repertoires from several hundred donors and added high-resolution HLA genotyping. In a later genetic analysis, genome-wide SNP genotypes for about 65% of the roughly 700 donors were used, and that subset was treated as a discovery cohort. Donor age, sex, ethnicity and CMV serostatus were collected together with the repertoire data. Of the roughly 400 genotyped donors, 65% to 90% fell in the genetic ancestry cluster associated with self-reported Caucasian donors. All discovery cohort repertoires had been generated using a single sequencing platform. The study profiled the T cell repertoires of hundreds of subjects by immunosequencing and related them to cytomegalovirus serostatus. HLA typing covered class I and class II loci at four-digit resolution. Rather than using new phenotypic data, the later analysis identified candidate immune exposures from TCR beta sequences and from how often those sequences occurred across donors. On average, 235,054 unique TCR beta nucleotide sequences were sequenced per donor among 300 to 500 genotyped donors of the cohort, with around 19% of those sequences being non-productive. A separate validation cohort of some 130 different subjects was used in addition to the approximately 640-subject first cohort. To predict cytomegalovirus infection status, the study brought together high-throughput TCR immunosequencing, statistical association of individual TCRs with disease status, and machine learning. Several DR-DQ haplotypes were treated as single units for association and clustering because of strong linkage in the cohort. The study aimed to test whether signatures of past pathogen exposure could be identified by cataloging public T cell receptors. Typing coverage differed by locus: A, B, C, DRB1 and DQB1 were typed in roughly 620-630 donors, DQA1 in around 500, DPA1 in around 600, and DPB1 in around 440. About 330 gigabases of sequencing data and around 80 million unique TCR sequences made up an early release that covered 500 to 700 HLA-typed donors. Study-wide findings and limitations: Broadly in line with IMGT annotations, most TCR beta V segments showed up in productive rearrangements about 87% or about 30% of the time in an earlier analysis of under 700 of the donors. Most CMV-associated TCR beta chains appeared to be HLA-restricted in a later analysis, and the HLA associations seemed to be driven largely by CMV exposure. V-gene and J-gene trimming of TCR beta chains was associated with a missense DCLRE1C variant in a later genetic analysis, and the association was replicated in an independent cohort. Compared with the approximately 670-donor mean, donors in an Asian-associated ancestry cluster had fewer N-insertions in productive TCRs, according to a later genetic analysis. The classifier was reported to diagnose cytomegalovirus status with high specificity and sensitivity in both the original and validation cohorts. In this cohort, only TCR beta chains were sequenced, and detectable features were limited by the absence of alpha or paired-chain data. CMV serostatus was the only immune exposure information available for the cohort. Across donors, most TCR sequences were observed very rarely, whereas some public TCRs were present in many individuals. Specific HLA alleles were associated with over 15,000 TCR beta sequences at a false discovery rate of 0.05 in a later analysis. In vitro tests confirmed that a few of the cytomegalovirus-associated TCR beta chains recognize cytomegalovirus antigens. The earlier analysis of a few hundred of the donors excluded fewer than 20 rarely observed V segments, including chromosome 9 orphons, because counts were too low. A cluster of highly shared sequence variants was judged likely to be a technical artifact of the sequencing pipeline. A later analysis found that TCR association rates varied across HLA loci, with DRB1 alleles showing the most associated TCRs and HLA-C alleles the fewest. According to a later analysis, parvovirus B19, influenza, CMV and Epstein-Barr virus appeared linked to several top co-occurrence clusters. Because the 87-base-pair reads could not distinguish some IMGT-functional V segments, including TRBV6-2 and TRBV6-3, those segments were excluded. The authors suggested that the approach could potentially be generalized to other disease states and immunological phenotypes. A later analysis found that HLA-associated TCR beta chains were more clonally expanded and had lower generation probabilities than equally common non-associated chains. Because some donors lacked HLA typing at each locus, the association tests relied only on the typed subset. The study gave a list of 150 to 200 TCR beta chains associated with cytomegalovirus. A further reported finding was that TCR beta sequences accurately predicted the HLA-A and HLA-B alleles for most subjects in the first cohort. When HLA alleles, especially DR and DQ, strongly co-occurred, TCR associations were difficult to assign to individual alleles. Roughly uniform sequencing depth across donors was assumed in presence/absence analyses, although this assumption may not hold. Linkage disequilibrium might explain the correlated functional status among segregating V segments, but an unknown experimental factor could not be excluded.

The protocol used for the library was the immunoSEQ multiplex PCR assay. For the multiplex PCR, a mixture combining 60 forward primers for TCR Vbeta segments and 13 reverse primers for TCR Jbeta segments was used. The CDR3 region of rearranged TCR beta genes was amplified from genomic DNA with a multiplex PCR assay. Amplified TCR beta libraries were sequenced as 87-base-pair reads on the Illumina HiSeq System. The paper's data handling went like this. A later analysis tallied around 80 million unique TCR beta chains across the 650 to 750 repertoires, and about 10 million of those chains were shared by two or more donors. A nearest-neighbor algorithm error-corrected the raw reads and collapsed the reads into unique sequences, merging closely related sequences to remove PCR and sequencing errors. Alignment of CDR3 sequences to IMGT reference sequences was used to assign V, D and J gene segments. Each retained sequence needed at least a six-nucleotide match to both a V gene segment and a J gene segment. A rearrangement was called productive if the CDR3 had no stop codons and remained in frame with V and J, and every other rearrangement was called non-productive. CDR3 was defined by IMGT convention, running from the second conserved V-encoded cysteine to the conserved J-encoded phenylalanine. The earlier analysis of a few hundred of the donors excluded any sequence lacking an unambiguous match to a single V gene segment. In an earlier analysis of approximately 590 of the donors, V segments were called functional above 56.7% productive rearrangements and were called segregating when the between-donor standard deviation exceeded 5%. A statistical classification framework was developed to diagnose cytomegalovirus status using the catalog of TCR beta chain sequences. In a later analysis, V and J genes were assigned by comparing TCR nucleotide sequences against IMGT/GENE-DB human TR gene sequences. Using the TCRdist pipeline, a later analysis assigned CDR3 sequences along with most-parsimonious VDJ recombination scenarios. In a later analysis, each TCR beta chain was defined by its CDR3 amino acid sequence together with its V-gene family, and reads lacking a unique V-gene family were excluded. A later analysis removed roughly 590 highly shared, low-generation-probability nucleotide sequences to deal with suspected cross-contamination and a sequencing artifact. For each public chain, a later analysis derived a clonal expansion index from normalized ranks of inferred template counts within each repertoire. In a later analysis, generation probabilities were computed with a VDJ recombination model fitted to out-of-frame rearrangements, and the resulting probabilities were checked against IGoR. In a later analysis, TCR-TCR, TCR-HLA and TCR-CMV co-occurrence was scored with hypergeometric tests, and a repertoire-size bias correction was applied to TCR pairs. False discovery rates were estimated in a later analysis by permuting HLA or CMV assignments 20 times. A later analysis grouped co-occurring TCRs with DBSCAN, adding TCRdist sequence similarity when clustering within HLA-allele-positive subsets. Repertoires with fewer than 30,000 or more than 120,000 public chains were left out of co-occurrence clustering, as were about 5 repertoires with anomalous nucleotide sharing. TCRdb limited this immuneACCESS table to in-frame rearrangements with V and J called. A share of clones is missing; checked studies link under half to unresolved V genes, and the rest is unexplained. That table is the source of V, J and clone size, and D and trimming were worked out from the DNA. This sample gives about 110,000 clones in total; 80% to 90% of them show up just once. The top ten constitute about 1.6% of the sample.

The cohort comprised some 680 healthy bone marrow donors. At the time of sampling, all cohort members were nominally healthy, though unrecorded immune exposures were likely present. The donor was CMV seronegative and was included in the group of a few hundred seronegative cohort members. A peripheral blood sample was provided by each donor, and peripheral blood mononuclear cells were used for TCR beta sequencing. Genomic DNA extraction from the blood cell samples was performed with the Qiagen DNeasy Blood Extraction Kit. From a lookup of the germline V gene, CDR1 and CDR2 are SGHTS and YDEGEE. V loses 4 bases of germline sequence and J loses 0 bases, and the interval between the two ends is 8 bases. Taken from cysteine to valine, the CDR3 has 13 residues. CDR3 DNA only is kept here, 39 bases in frame from base 1. A note on this clone: Its antigen is not yet known. Base qualities are not provided; no much larger clone lies one nucleotide away.

The sequencing sample was made of PBMCs. Here the chain combines TRBV5-8 and TRBJ2-7; the D gene is possibly TRBD1, with 5 bases matching. This receptor was obtained from a man aged 50-60 years in good health and CMV-seronegative. The sequence in DNA is TGTGCCAGCAGCCCGACAGTCTCCTACGAGCAGTACGTC. This sequence encodes CASSPTVSYEQYV.